This T cell receptor beta chain was found in a study of blood T cell repertoires in COVID-19. The wider study: COVID-19 samples, acute and convalescent, were from the United States, Italy and Spain.

V lost 3 bases to trimming and J lost 5 bases, with 7 bases between them. Germline lookup yields CDR1 DFQATT and CDR2 SNEGSKA (reference sequence). The CDR3 consists of 11 residues. In the original workflow: Nucleated cell number was recorded as an estimate derived from reference gene primer amplification. Profiled with immunoSEQ multiplex PCR; TCRdb holds only in-frame clones, not every one. The V and J calls and clone size were taken over from that table, and D and trimming were inferred from the DNA. This repertoire shows a few hundred thousand clones, roughly 80% found once; its top ten account for around 3.4%.

The chain couples TRBV20-1 to TRBJ2-5; D might be TRBD2 (6 bases). The source of this sequence is a woman aged 18-30 years with acute or convalescent COVID-19. Specimen: peripheral blood. The CDR3 region has the DNA TGCAGTGCTAGGGGAGGTGAGACCCAGTACTTC. Its protein product is CSARGGETQYF.